Sequencing of this TCR beta chain was carried out in a study of blood T cell repertoires in COVID-19. Sequencing used immunoSEQ multiplex PCR; TCRdb keeps in-frame clones, though not all of them. The data contain around 120,000 clones, more than 60% of them seen just once; the ten biggest clones take up roughly 2%. This CDR3 is 15 amino acids long. V lost 2 bases and J lost 7; bases outside the gene matches: 3. Germline V gene sequence: CDR1 LGHDT, CDR2 YNNKEL (reference sequence). This clonotype originated in a woman aged 70-85 years with acute or convalescent COVID-19. Material: peripheral blood. J is TRBJ1-4 and V is TRBV3-1 (or the pseudogene TRBV3-2), with 11 bases that match TRBD1. The CDR3 DNA reads as TGTGCCAGCAGCCAAAGGGGGACAGGGGGTGAAAAACTGTTTTTT. Amino acid sequence: CASSQRGTGGEKLFF.